Following are 22 T cell receptor beta chains from one sample sequenced in a study of identifying expanded T cells in peripheral blood (dated by TCRdb to 2018 to 2020). The receptor library was made with the immunoSEQ multiplex PCR assay. Drawn from immuneACCESS, this table holds only the in-frame rearrangements with V and J called that TCRdb kept. Clones are partly lost; checked studies trace under half to an unresolved V gene and leave the rest unexplained. The sample data list around 100,000 clones, and over 75% of these were observed just once. The ten largest clonotypes hold less than 7% of the sample. Sequencing was performed on blood. The receptors here all came from a person aged 18 to 69 in good health.

This clone has a handful of counts. The J gene is TRBJ2-6, the V gene TRBV19, with no clear D. The V and J ends lost 4 bases and 0 bases respectively, with 13 bases between them. In germline, CDR1 is LNHDA, CDR2 SQIVND (reference sequence). There are 17 residues in the CDR3. The CDR3 bases are TGTGCCAGTAGTAGGGGTTGGTCAAACTCTGGGGCCAACGTCCTGACTTTC. Its translation: CASSRGWSNSGANVLTF.

This clone was seen once. The CDR3 coding sequence is TGTGCCTGGAAGCCAGGGTTTAGTTCCTATAATTCACCCCTCCACTTT. Translated, it gives CAWKPGFSSYNSPLHF. The J gene is TRBJ1-6, the V gene TRBV30, with D possibly TRBD1 on 5 matching bases. CDR1 is GTSNPN, CDR2 SVGIG, per germline (reference sequence). Trimming took 4 bases from V and 1 from J, leaving 14 bases between them. This CDR3 contains 16 residues.

This rearrangement joins TRBV7-9 to TRBJ2-1, with D hard to call. The CDR3 length is 16 residues. The V end was cut by 5 bases, the J end by 8 bases, with 22 bases between. In germline, CDR1 is SEHNR, CDR2 FQNEAQ (reference sequence). CDR3 protein: CASSPRQGLRFDEQFF. CDR3 nucleotides: TGTGCCAGCAGCCCCCGACAAGGTTTGAGGTTTGATGAGCAGTTCTTC.

The chain joins TRBV7-2 to TRBJ1-4; TRBD1 is a possible D gene (5 bases). CDR3 length: 15 residues. Trimming took 1 base from V and 6 from J, leaving 12 bases between them. Germline V lookup: CDR1 SGHTA, CDR2 FQGNSA. CDR3 coding DNA: TGTGCCAGCAGCTTAGTTGGTCAGGGAGATGAAAAACTGTTTTTT. This translates into CASSLVGQGDEKLFF.

The chain carries TRBV6-6 and TRBJ1-5; possible D gene TRBD1, 5 bases. In germline, CDR1 is MNHNY, CDR2 SVGAGI (reference sequence). V was trimmed by 0 bases and J by 6 bases, leaving 15 bases between them. The CDR3 totals 16 residues. In DNA form, the CDR3 reads TGTGCCAGCAGTTACTCGTTTGTTGGGACCGCTCAGCCCCAGCATTTT. It translates to CASSYSFVGTAQPQHF.

Notes on this clone: The sample contains more than one DNA sequence encoding this CDR3. The chain carries TRBV4-3 and TRBJ2-7; D is ambiguous. Germline V gives CDR1 LGHNA, CDR2 YSLEER. The CDR3 is made up of 13 amino acids. V was cut by 0 bases and J by 0 bases, with 3 bases left in between. The DNA of the CDR3 is TGCGCCAGCAGCCAAGATCTCTCCTACGAGCAGTACTTC. Amino acids: CASSQDLSYEQYF.

The chain is built from TRBV6-5 and TRBJ2-7; maybe TRBD1 (6 bases). This CDR3 has 13 residues. The ends were cut back, 6 bases at V and 5 bases at J, with 14 bases in the middle. CDR1 and CDR2 from the germline V gene are MNHEY and SVGAGI. The CDR3 DNA is TGTGCCAGCAGCCCCACAGGGTTTGACGAGCAGTACTTC. This encodes CASSPTGFDEQYF.

The chain recombines TRBV11-2 with TRBJ1-1; D is ambiguous. Germline V gene data show CDR1 as SGHAT and CDR2 as FQNNGV. V was trimmed by 6 bases and J by 1 base, leaving 9 bases between them. The CDR3 has 13 amino acids. The CDR3 reads CASSRVANTEAFF. For the CDR3, the DNA is TGTGCCAGCAGTCGAGTTGCGAACACTGAAGCTTTCTTT. Full variable domain (rest looked up from reference TRBV11-2 and TRBJ1-1): EAGVAQSPRYKIIEKRQSVAFWCNPISGHATLYWYQQILGQGPKLLIQFQNNGVVDDSQLPKDRFSAERLKGVDSTLKIQPAKLEDSAVYLCASSRVANTEAFFGQGTRLTVV.

The chain employs TRBV11-2 and TRBJ1-1; possible D gene TRBD1, 5 bases. With 3 bases removed from V and 1 base from J, the gap between germline ends came to 9 bases. From germline, CDR1 is SGHAT and CDR2 FQNNGV. The CDR3 extends over 14 amino acids. The CDR3 sequence: CASSFYRSNTEAFF. CDR3 DNA: TGTGCCAGCAGCTTTTACAGGTCGAACACTGAAGCTTTCTTT. Full variable domain (remainder filled in from reference TRBV11-2 and TRBJ1-1): EAGVAQSPRYKIIEKRQSVAFWCNPISGHATLYWYQQILGQGPKLLIQFQNNGVVDDSQLPKDRFSAERLKGVDSTLKIQPAKLEDSAVYLCASSFYRSNTEAFFGQGTRLTVV.

Written as DNA, the CDR3 is TGCGCCAGCAGCCCGGCGAGGGGGTGGACTGAAGCTTTCTTT. Translated: CASSPARGWTEAFF. The chain joins TRBV4-1 to TRBJ1-1, with D possibly being TRBD1 (6 bases). The germline CDR1 and CDR2 sequences are MGHRA and YSYEKL. Trimming shortened V by 4 bases and J by 5 bases, and 14 bases separated the two germline ends. This CDR3 is built from 14 residues.

This clone was detected only once. The chain combines TRBV5-1 with TRBJ2-7; D is possibly TRBD1 or TRBD2 (5 bases each). The CDR3 extends over 17 amino acids. Looked up from germline, CDR1 is SGHRS and CDR2 is YFSETQ. Trimming pared 0 bases from V and 1 base from J, leaving 17 bases between. In DNA, the CDR3 is TGCGCCAGCAGCTTGGCCGGGGCAGTGGGGATTTCCTACGAGCAGTACTTC. It translates to CASSLAGAVGISYEQYF.

The genes are TRBV6-5 and TRBJ1-2; possibly TRBD1 for D (6 bases). This CDR3 is 15 amino acids long. Germline V gene data show CDR1 as MNHEY and CDR2 as SVGAGI. V dropped 5 bases and J dropped 2 bases, with 15 bases sitting between them. DNA of the CDR3: TGTGCCAGCAGTCCTCAGGGGTCCTTCAACTATGGCTACACCTTC. It codes for CASSPQGSFNYGYTF.

This clone was seen just once. This rearrangement joins TRBV18 to TRBJ1-6; D is unresolved. Trimming took off 3 bases at V and 0 bases at J, with 12 bases between the two ends. CDR3 size: 17 residues. Germline CDR1 reads KGHSH; CDR2 reads LQKENI. The CDR3 is CASSPIQSTSYNSPLHF. Written as DNA, the CDR3 is TGTGCCAGCTCACCCATCCAGTCTACCTCCTATAATTCACCCCTCCACTTT.

The chain links TRBV7-9 to TRBJ1-2; 11 positions agree with TRBD1. Germline trimming cut 5 bases from V and 4 bases from J; bases unmatched to any gene: 12. The germline gives CDR1 SEHNR, CDR2 FQNEAQ (reference sequence). The CDR3 extends over 17 amino acids. The CDR3 sequence is CASSPSLGQGATYGYTF. CDR3 coding DNA: TGTGCCAGCAGCCCAAGCCTCGGACAGGGGGCGACCTATGGCTACACCTTC.

The chain recombines TRBV5-1 with TRBJ1-1; D is undetermined. The ends were cut back, 4 bases at V and 0 bases at J, with 7 bases in the middle. Germline values: CDR1 SGHRS, CDR2 YFSETQ. The CDR3 has 13 amino acids. CDR3 loop: CASSQLLNTEAFF. CDR3 coding DNA: TGCGCCAGCAGCCAGCTCCTGAACACTGAAGCTTTCTTT.

This clone was picked up one time. V gene TRBV15 combines with J gene TRBJ2-1, with 7 bases lining up with TRBD1. The CDR3 is made up of 17 amino acids. V lost 5 bases and J lost 5; bases outside the gene matches: 15. The germline gives CDR1 LNHNV, CDR2 YYDKDF (reference sequence). This chain's CDR3 is CATSLGHNRGVHNEQFF. CDR3 sequence (DNA): TGTGCCACCAGCTTAGGCCATAACAGGGGCGTCCACAATGAGCAGTTCTTC.

The chain joins TRBV9 to TRBJ1-2; D unresolved. This CDR3 contains 15 residues. Looked up from germline, CDR1 is SGDLS and CDR2 is YYNGEE. The V and J ends lost 2 bases and 0 bases respectively, with 11 bases between them. The CDR3 reads CASSVGPQANYGYTF. CDR3 nucleotide sequence: TGTGCCAGCAGCGTCGGGCCTCAAGCTAACTATGGCTACACCTTC.

The rearrangement links TRBV6-1 to TRBJ1-1; D ambiguous. The germline V gene has CDR1 MNHNS and CDR2 SASEGT. The CDR3 sequence is 11 residues long. V lost 6 bases and J lost 11, with 13 bases in between. CDR3 coding DNA: TGTGCCAGCAGCCGATTTCCTCAGGCTTTCTTT. Translated, it gives CASSRFPQAFF.

The J gene is TRBJ2-1, the V gene TRBV27; the D gene is possibly TRBD1 (6 bases). V lost 6 bases, J lost 0 bases, and 21 bases lay in between. Germline assignment: CDR1 MNHEY and CDR2 SMNVEV (reference sequence). The CDR3 consists of 18 residues. CDR3 bases: TGTGCCAGCAGCTCGGACAGAAGGGGTCTGAGCTCCTACAATGAGCAGTTCTTC. Encoded protein: CASSSDRRGLSSYNEQFF.

The J gene is TRBJ2-2, the V gene TRBV9; no reliable D call. Trimming took off 3 bases at V and 7 bases at J, with 7 bases between the two ends. The V gene's germline CDR1 is SGDLS and CDR2 YYNGEE. CDR3 length: 12 residues. Here the CDR3 DNA reads TGTGCCAGCAGCGCCCAGTACGGGGAGCTGTTTTTT. This translates into CASSAQYGELFF.

J is TRBJ1-5 and V is TRBV7-8; D gene ambiguous. The ends were cut back, 5 bases at V and 1 base at J, with 12 bases in the middle. The CDR3 totals 15 residues. Germline values: CDR1 SGHVS, CDR2 FQNEAQ. The CDR3 reads CASSGRTVSNQPQHF. CDR3 DNA sequence: TGTGCCAGCAGCGGACGGACGGTGAGCAATCAGCCCCAGCATTTT. The variable domain in full, with the rest retrieved from reference TRBV7-8 and TRBJ1-5, is GAGVSQSPRYKVAKRGQDVALRCDPISGHVSLFWYQQALGQGPEFLTYFQNEAQLDKSGLPSDRFFAERPEGSVSTLKIQRTQQEDSAVYLCASSGRTVSNQPQHFGDGTRLSIL.

The chain combines TRBV18 with TRBJ2-2; D gene uncertain. Germline loops: CDR1 KGHSH, CDR2 LQKENI. The CDR3 runs to 15 residues. Trimming cost V 4 bases and J 0 bases, with 9 bases left between them. The CDR3 sequence is CASSQLDPNTGELFF. DNA of the CDR3: TGTGCCAGCTCACAACTGGATCCGAACACCGGGGAGCTGTTTTTT.